This is a list of T cell receptor beta chains from one sample in a study of blood T cell repertoires in COVID-19. Profiled with immunoSEQ multiplex PCR; TCRdb holds only in-frame clones, not every one. The sample has some 220,000 clones, around 80% seen once. The sample was peripheral blood. The source is a woman aged 25 to 39 with COVID-19, enrolled during active disease. Both conserved end residues are part of each CDR3. The D gene is left open where the match is weak. Size tells how often a clone was seen (once, few, many) or the class of an expanded clone, and some rows leave it out.

size,V,J,D,CDR3,DNA
once,TRBV10-3,TRBJ2-2,.,CASRTEPNTGELFF,TGTGCCTCCAGGACAGAACCCAACACCGGGGAGCTGTTTTTT
.,TRBV9,TRBJ1-6,.,CASSVGTENSPLHF,TGTGCCAGCAGCGTAGGGACAGAGAATTCACCCCTCCACTTT
.,TRBV28,TRBJ2-5,TRBD1,CASSLFGQGDRETQYF,TGTGCCAGCAGTTTGTTCGGACAGGGGGATAGAGAGACCCAGTACTTC
.,TRBV18,TRBJ2-5,TRBD2,CASSPASGGSARETQYF,TGTGCCAGCTCACCGGCTAGCGGGGGGTCCGCCCGGGAGACCCAGTACTTC
once,TRBV3-1/TRBV3-2,TRBJ2-7,TRBD1,CASSQAGGWYEQYF,TGTGCCAGCAGCCAAGCAGGGGGCTGGTACGAGCAGTACTTC
.,TRBV5-3,TRBJ2-2,TRBD2,CARSRGRPDTGELFF,TGTGCCAGAAGCCGCGGGAGACCCGACACCGGGGAGCTGTTTTTT
once,TRBV6-1,TRBJ2-7,TRBD1,CASSDQTGDEQYF,TGTGCCAGCAGTGATCAGACAGGGGATGAGCAGTACTTC
.,TRBV12-3/TRBV12-4,TRBJ1-2,TRBD1,CASSLSGQGYTF,TGTGCCAGCAGTTTATCTGGACAGGGGTACACCTTC
.,TRBV5-6,TRBJ2-5,TRBD2,CASSLRSGKETQYF,TGTGCCAGCAGCTTGCGGAGCGGGAAGGAGACCCAGTACTTC
.,TRBV19,TRBJ1-2,.,CASSIDRFYGYTF,TGTGCCAGTAGTATAGACCGGTTCTATGGCTACACCTTC
.,TRBV5-5,TRBJ2-5,.,CASSLLGETQYF,TGTGCCAGCAGCTTACTAGGGGAGACCCAGTACTTC
.,TRBV19,TRBJ1-1,TRBD1,CASSRDRGQNTEAFF,TGTGCCAGTAGTAGAGACAGGGGGCAGAACACTGAAGCTTTCTTT
.,TRBV20-1,TRBJ2-3,.,CSATSTDTQYF,TGCAGTGCTACCTCTACAGATACGCAGTATTTT
.,TRBV19,TRBJ1-5,.,CASSIKGRQVSNQPQHF,TGTGCCAGTAGTATAAAGGGGCGACAGGTCAGCAATCAGCCCCAGCATTTT
.,TRBV7-2,TRBJ1-3,.,CASSPTSGGSSGNTIYF,TGTGCCAGCAGCCCCACGAGTGGCGGAAGCTCTGGAAACACCATATATTTT
few,TRBV5-8,TRBJ1-4,TRBD1,CASSGWTGGAWEKLFF,TGTGCCAGCAGCGGGTGGACAGGGGGCGCGTGGGAAAAACTGTTTTTT
.,TRBV5-5,TRBJ1-2,.,CATSVRDNYGYTF,TGTGCCACCTCCGTGAGGGATAACTATGGCTACACCTTC
.,TRBV27,TRBJ1-1,TRBD1,CASSLLGRGDGTEAFF,TGTGCCAGCAGTTTATTGGGCAGGGGGGATGGGACTGAAGCTTTCTTT